This T cell receptor (beta chain) was recorded in a study of cytomegalovirus exposure and HLA in healthy donors. Overall study results and limits: Sequencing had likely introduced a cluster of highly shared sequence variants as an artifact.

60 Vbeta and 13 Jbeta primers were used in PCR. Data came from immunoSEQ multiplex PCR; TCRdb stores just in-frame clones and leaves some out. Of 90,000 to 120,000 clones detected, 73% appear once; the ten largest clones hold around 7.8%. Remarks on this clone: As yet, its antigen is unknown.

The clonotype was recovered from a man aged 25 to 40 in good health and CMV-seronegative. Sequencing was performed on PBMCs.

CDR3 residues: CASSVTSGYNEQFF. CDR3 DNA: TGTGCCAGCAGCGTTACTAGCGGCTACAATGAGCAGTTCTTC. The V gene is TRBV7-2, the J gene TRBJ2-1; TRBD2 matches at 8 bases. The CDR3 has 14 amino acids. The germline CDR1 and CDR2 sequences are SGHTA and FQGNSA. The J segment lost 3 bases and the V segment lost 5 bases, leaving 3 bases of the junction unmatched.